Shown below are 5 T cell receptor beta chains from a single sample sequenced in a study of Graves' ophthalmopathy and Graves' hyperthyroidism. For repertoire sequencing, the TCR beta CDR3 regions were amplified from RNA transcripts. Amplification began with first-round RT-PCR using HTBI primers, then second-round multiplex PCR was performed. TCRdb used MiXCR to reprocess the multiplex PCR reads, holding one entry per CDR3 protein. The sample carries about 220,000 distinct CDR3 sequences, 20% to 25% recorded once. Sequencing was performed on peripheral blood. These receptors were taken from a woman between 45 and 60 years old with Graves' ophthalmopathy.

On this clonotype itself: A much larger clone is a single base away; this may be a read error. The rearrangement joins TRBV7-2 to TRBJ2-7; no firm D call. The CDR3 loop spans 14 amino acids. Deletions cut 5 bases from V and 5 bases from J, with 16 bases between. CDR1 is SGHTA and CDR2 is FQGNSA in the germline V gene. The CDR3 DNA reads as TGTGCCAGCAGCCCGCCCGGCCTTCCCCACGAGCAGTACTTC. Protein sequence: CASSPPGLPHEQYF.

For this clonotype: A read error is possible here, since a much larger clone lies one base away. This rearrangement joins TRBV7-8 to TRBJ1-1; D gene unclear. Trimming pared 5 bases from V and 1 base from J, leaving 8 bases between. The germline V gene encodes CDR1 SGHVS and CDR2 FQNEAQ. The CDR3 is made up of 13 amino acids. The CDR3 region has the DNA TGTGCCAGCAGCCAACGGGCGAACACTGAAGCTTTCTTT. It codes for CASSQRANTEAFF. The full variable domain, rest sourced from reference TRBV7-8 and TRBJ1-1, is GAGVSQSPRYKVAKRGQDVALRCDPISGHVSLFWYQQALGQGPEFLTYFQNEAQLDKSGLPSDRFFAERPEGSVSTLKIQRTQQEDSAVYLCASSQRANTEAFFGQGTRLTVV.

This clonotype has a count of ten or more. Given a much more abundant clone one base away, this may be a read error. This chain connects TRBV12-3 or TRBV12-4 to TRBJ1-3; TRBD1 is a possible D gene (6 bases). The CDR3 spans 16 residues. Deletions cut 6 bases from V and 0 bases from J, with 15 bases between. CDR3 region: CASSYGQTSSGNTIYF. In nucleotides, the CDR3 is TGTGCCAGCAGCTACGGACAGACTAGCTCTGGAAACACCATATATTTT.

Details on this clonotype: This clone may be a read error of a much larger clone one base away. The chain links TRBV30 to TRBJ1-5; a weak D match, TRBD1 (5 bases). Trimming took 2 bases from V and 6 from J, leaving 17 bases between them. Germline V lookup: CDR1 GTSNPN, CDR2 SVGIG (reference sequence). CDR3 length equals 15 residues. CDR3 bases: TGTGCCTGGAGTCCCTCCGGGACCACCGGTCAGCCCCAGCATTTT. It specifies CAWSPSGTTGQPQHF. Together with reference TRBV30 and TRBJ1-5, the CDR3 gives the full variable domain: SQTIHQWPATLVQPVGSPLSLECTVEGTSNPNLYWYRQAAGRGLQLLFYSVGIGQISSEVPQNLSASRPQDRQFILSSKKLLLSDSGFYLCAWSPSGTTGQPQHFGDGTRLSIL.

This chain uses TRBV6-1 with TRBJ2-7; TRBD2 aligns across 8 bases. This CDR3 contains 14 residues. J gave up 3 bases and V 7 bases, and 8 bases lay outside the gene matches. Germline V gene lookup returns CDR1 MNHNS and CDR2 SASEGT. The CDR3 loop reads CASKTSSGNYEQYF. DNA of the CDR3: TGTGCCAGCAAGACCAGTAGCGGGAACTACGAGCAGTACTTC.